This section outlines one T cell receptor (beta chain) sequence together with its context. As yet, its antigen is unknown. These data are taken from a study of Tregs in tolerant kidney transplant recipients. Study at large: Recipients received nonmyeloablative bone marrow transplants from related graft donors, with transient mixed chimerism. Study outcomes and limitations: Findings come from small patient numbers and require larger validation.

Unstimulated Tregs (CD4+CD25+CD127-) and CD4+CD25- non-Tregs were sorted from PBMCs. The germline gives CDR1 MNHEY, CDR2 SMNVEV (reference sequence). Trimming took 2 bases from V and 3 from J; bases not matched to a gene: 8. This CDR3 is 16 amino acids long. Method: immunoSEQ multiplex PCR; TCRdb's copy keeps in-frame clones and lacks some. The sample carries approximately 67,000 clones, over 85% recorded once. The sample was CD8+ T cells from blood, taken before the transplant. The genes are TRBV27 and TRBJ2-7; the match to TRBD1 covers 9 bases. The clonotype was recovered from a human donor who received a combined kidney and bone marrow transplant. Here the CDR3 DNA reads TGTGCCAGCAGTTTACAGGCCGGGACAGGGCTCTACGAGCAGTACTTC. Its translation is CASSLQAGTGLYEQYF.